The following is a TCR beta chain sequence with its context. Per the original data handling: Reference gene primer amplification yielded estimated nucleated cell counts. Here immunoSEQ multiplex PCR was the method, and the copy in TCRdb shows in-frame clones only, minus some. Clone size and the V and J calls come from that table; the DNA yielded D and trimming. The sample lists hundreds of thousands of clones, around 90% occurring once. It was during active infection that Seattle patients were enrolled and then longitudinally followed. This sample is drawn from a study of blood T cell repertoires in COVID-19. Across the whole study: The cDNA or gDNA used as material had been derived from T cells, B-cell-depleted T cells, or PBMCs.

V lost 3 bases, J lost 6 bases, and 7 bases stayed unmatched. There are 14 residues in the CDR3. Germline CDR1 and CDR2: MNHEY and SMNVEV (reference sequence). The chain recombines TRBV27 with TRBJ1-2; 7 nucleotides match TRBD1. The specimen sequenced was peripheral blood. The receptor's source is a woman in her 30s with COVID-19, enrolled during active disease. For the CDR3, the DNA is TGTGCCAGCAGTTTCGGCAGGGGGTTGGATGGCTACACCTTC. This codes for CASSFGRGLDGYTF.